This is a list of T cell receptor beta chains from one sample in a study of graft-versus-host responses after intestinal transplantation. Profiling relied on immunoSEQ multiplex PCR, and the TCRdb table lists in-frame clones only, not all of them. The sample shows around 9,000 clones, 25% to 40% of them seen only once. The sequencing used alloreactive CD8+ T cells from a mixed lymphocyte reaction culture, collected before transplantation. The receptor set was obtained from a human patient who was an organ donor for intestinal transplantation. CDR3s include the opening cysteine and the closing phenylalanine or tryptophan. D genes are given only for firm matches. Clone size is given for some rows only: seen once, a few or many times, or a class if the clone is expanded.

CDR3aa: CASSTRGVAGYTDTQYF; CDR3nt: TGTGCCAGCAGCACCAGAGGGGTAGCGGGATACACAGATACGCAGTATTTT; d_gene: TRBD2; v_gene: TRBV6-4; j_gene: TRBJ2-3; abundance: -
CDR3aa: CASSPTSGTRRFSYEQYF; CDR3nt: TGTGCCAGCAGTCCTACTAGCGGGACCCGACGATTCTCCTACGAGCAGTACTTC; d_gene: TRBD2; v_gene: TRBV28; j_gene: TRBJ2-7; abundance: -
CDR3aa: CASSTGQGAFAADTQYF; CDR3nt: TGTGCCAGTAGCACGGGACAGGGGGCTTTTGCGGCAGATACGCAGTATTTT; d_gene: TRBD1; v_gene: TRBV19; j_gene: TRBJ2-3; abundance: -
CDR3aa: CSATRAAEAFF; CDR3nt: TGCAGTGCTACCAGGGCCGCTGAAGCTTTCTTT; d_gene: -; v_gene: TRBV20-1; j_gene: TRBJ1-1; abundance: few
CDR3aa: CASSLQGNEQFF; CDR3nt: TGTGCCAGCAGTTTACAGGGGAATGAGCAGTTCTTC; d_gene: -; v_gene: TRBV27; j_gene: TRBJ2-1; abundance: few
CDR3aa: CASSPGTGGADYGYTF; CDR3nt: TGTGCCAGCAGTCCGGGGACAGGGGGCGCTGACTATGGCTACACCTTC; d_gene: TRBD1; v_gene: TRBV27; j_gene: TRBJ1-2; abundance: medium-sized
CDR3aa: CASSYSEGPYEQYF; CDR3nt: TGTGCCAGCAGTTACTCGGAGGGCCCCTACGAGCAGTACTTC; d_gene: -; v_gene: TRBV6-9; j_gene: TRBJ2-7; abundance: few
CDR3aa: CASSFGGGEQYF; CDR3nt: TGTGCCAGCAGCTTTGGGGGGGGCGAGCAGTACTTC; d_gene: TRBD2; v_gene: TRBV5-4; j_gene: TRBJ2-7; abundance: medium-sized
CDR3aa: CASSIDEGTAEKLFF; CDR3nt: TGTGCCAGCAGTATAGACGAGGGGACAGCCGAAAAACTGTTTTTT; d_gene: TRBD1; v_gene: TRBV6-1; j_gene: TRBJ1-4; abundance: -
CDR3aa: CASRGRGAEYSGANVLTF; CDR3nt: TGTGCCAGCCGGGGCCGGGGGGCGGAGTACTCTGGGGCCAACGTCCTGACTTTC; d_gene: -; v_gene: TRBV27; j_gene: TRBJ2-6; abundance: -
CDR3aa: CASSPDSSGANVLTF; CDR3nt: TGCGCCAGCAGCCCTGACAGCTCTGGGGCCAACGTCCTGACTTTC; d_gene: -; v_gene: TRBV5-1; j_gene: TRBJ2-6; abundance: -
CDR3aa: CASSESTGREVEKLFF; CDR3nt: TGTGCCAGCAGTGAAAGTACGGGCAGGGAAGTTGAAAAACTGTTTTTT; d_gene: -; v_gene: TRBV6-1; j_gene: TRBJ1-4; abundance: -
CDR3aa: CASTSGSKADTQYF; CDR3nt: TGTGCCAGCACAAGCGGGAGCAAGGCAGATACGCAGTATTTT; d_gene: TRBD2; v_gene: TRBV27; j_gene: TRBJ2-3; abundance: -